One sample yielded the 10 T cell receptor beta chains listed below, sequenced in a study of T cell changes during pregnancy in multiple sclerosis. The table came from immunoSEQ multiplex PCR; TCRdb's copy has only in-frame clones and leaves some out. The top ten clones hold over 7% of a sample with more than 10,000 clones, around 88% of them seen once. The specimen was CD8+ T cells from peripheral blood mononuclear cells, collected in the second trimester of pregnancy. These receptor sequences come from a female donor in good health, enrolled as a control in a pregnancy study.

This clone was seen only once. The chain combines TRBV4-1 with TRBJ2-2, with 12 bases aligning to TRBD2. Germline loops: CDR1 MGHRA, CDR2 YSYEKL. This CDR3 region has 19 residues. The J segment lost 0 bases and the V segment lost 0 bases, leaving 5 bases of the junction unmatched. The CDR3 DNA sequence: TGCGCCAGCAGCCAAGAGGCTAGCGGGAGGGTCCCGAACACCGGGGAGCTGTTTTTT. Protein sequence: CASSQEASGRVPNTGELFF.

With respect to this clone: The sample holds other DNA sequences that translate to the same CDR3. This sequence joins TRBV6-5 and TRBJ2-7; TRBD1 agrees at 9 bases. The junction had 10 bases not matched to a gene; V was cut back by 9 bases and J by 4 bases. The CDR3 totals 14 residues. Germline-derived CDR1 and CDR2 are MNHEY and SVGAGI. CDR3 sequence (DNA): TGTGCCAGTTCGCCTGGACAGGGGAAGTACGAGCAGTACTTC. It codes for CASSPGQGKYEQYF.

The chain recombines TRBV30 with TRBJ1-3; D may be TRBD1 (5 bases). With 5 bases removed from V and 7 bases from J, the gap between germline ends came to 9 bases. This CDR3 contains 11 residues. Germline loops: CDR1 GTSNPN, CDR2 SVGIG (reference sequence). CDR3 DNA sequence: TGTGCCTGGCGCCGGGGGAACACCATATATTTT. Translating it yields CAWRRGNTIYF. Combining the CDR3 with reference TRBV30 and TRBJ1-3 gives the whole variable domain SQTIHQWPATLVQPVGSPLSLECTVEGTSNPNLYWYRQAAGRGLQLLFYSVGIGQISSEVPQNLSASRPQDRQFILSSKKLLLSDSGFYLCAWRRGNTIYFGEGSWLTVV.

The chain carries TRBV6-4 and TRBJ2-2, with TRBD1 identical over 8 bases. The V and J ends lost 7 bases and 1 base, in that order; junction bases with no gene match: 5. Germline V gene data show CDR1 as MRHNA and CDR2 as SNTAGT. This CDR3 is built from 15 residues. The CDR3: CASKEGTGNTGELFF. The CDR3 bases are TGTGCCAGCAAGGAAGGGACAGGGAACACCGGGGAGCTGTTTTTT.

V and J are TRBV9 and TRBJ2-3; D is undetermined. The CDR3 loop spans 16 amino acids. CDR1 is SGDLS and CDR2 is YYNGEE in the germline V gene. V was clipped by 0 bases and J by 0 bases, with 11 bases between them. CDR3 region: CASSVASTPSTDTQYF. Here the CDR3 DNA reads TGTGCCAGCAGCGTAGCTAGTACCCCTAGCACAGATACGCAGTATTTT.

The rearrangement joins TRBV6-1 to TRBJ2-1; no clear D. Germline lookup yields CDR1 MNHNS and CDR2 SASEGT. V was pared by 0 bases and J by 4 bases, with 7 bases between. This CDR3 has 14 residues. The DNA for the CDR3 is TGTGCCAGCAGTGAAGCCCCAGGTTACAATGAGCAGTTCTTC. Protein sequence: CASSEAPGYNEQFF.

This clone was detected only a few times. Written as DNA, the CDR3 is TGTGCCAGCAGTTACTCGCACAGCTCTGGGGCCAACGTCCTGACTTTC. The encoded protein is CASSYSHSSGANVLTF. The chain combines TRBV6-5 with TRBJ2-6; D unclear. Germline V gene data show CDR1 as MNHEY and CDR2 as SVGAGI. Trimming cost V 0 bases and J 0 bases, with 6 bases left between them. The CDR3 runs 16 residues.

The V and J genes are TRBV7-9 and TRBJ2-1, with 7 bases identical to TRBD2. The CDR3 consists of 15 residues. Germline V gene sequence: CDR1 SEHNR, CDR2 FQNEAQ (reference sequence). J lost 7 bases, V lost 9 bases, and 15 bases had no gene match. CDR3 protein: CASQRAGEIGNEQFF. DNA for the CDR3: TGTGCCAGTCAGAGGGCGGGAGAAATAGGGAATGAGCAGTTCTTC.

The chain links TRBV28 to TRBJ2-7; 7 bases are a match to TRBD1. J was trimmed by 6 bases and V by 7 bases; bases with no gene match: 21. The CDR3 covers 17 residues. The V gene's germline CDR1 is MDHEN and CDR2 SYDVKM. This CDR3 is CASIPTGLGDLMAEQYF. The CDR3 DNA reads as TGTGCCAGCATCCCGACAGGGTTGGGGGACCTGATGGCCGAGCAGTACTTC.

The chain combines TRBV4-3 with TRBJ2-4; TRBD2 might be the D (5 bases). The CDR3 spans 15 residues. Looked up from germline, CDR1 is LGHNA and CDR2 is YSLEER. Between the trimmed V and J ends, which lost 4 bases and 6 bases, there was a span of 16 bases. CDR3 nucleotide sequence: TGCGCCAGCAGCCCGCATCGGGGAGTGGGAAACATTCAGTACTTC. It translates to CASSPHRGVGNIQYF.